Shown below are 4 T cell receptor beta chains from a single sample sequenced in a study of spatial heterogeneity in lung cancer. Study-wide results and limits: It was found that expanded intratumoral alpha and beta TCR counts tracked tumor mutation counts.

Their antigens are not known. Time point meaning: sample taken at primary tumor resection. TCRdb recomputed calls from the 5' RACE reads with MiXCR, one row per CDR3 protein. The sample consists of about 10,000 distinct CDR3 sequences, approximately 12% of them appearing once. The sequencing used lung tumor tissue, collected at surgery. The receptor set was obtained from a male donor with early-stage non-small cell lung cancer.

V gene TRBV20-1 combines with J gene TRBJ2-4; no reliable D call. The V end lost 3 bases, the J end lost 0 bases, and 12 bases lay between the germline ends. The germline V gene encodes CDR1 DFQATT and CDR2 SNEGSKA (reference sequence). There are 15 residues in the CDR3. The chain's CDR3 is CSASATAPAKNIQYF. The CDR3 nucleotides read TGCAGTGCTAGCGCGACGGCCCCAGCCAAAAACATTCAGTACTTC.

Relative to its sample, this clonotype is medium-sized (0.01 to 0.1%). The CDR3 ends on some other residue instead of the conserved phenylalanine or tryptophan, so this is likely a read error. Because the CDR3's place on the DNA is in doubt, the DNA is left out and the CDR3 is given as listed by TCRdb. The CDR3 loop reads CASSLRRSG. The chain has TRBV7-3 and TRBJ2-7. The CDR3 numbers 9 amino acids, ends counted. The germline CDR1 and CDR2 sequences are SGHTA and FQGTGA.

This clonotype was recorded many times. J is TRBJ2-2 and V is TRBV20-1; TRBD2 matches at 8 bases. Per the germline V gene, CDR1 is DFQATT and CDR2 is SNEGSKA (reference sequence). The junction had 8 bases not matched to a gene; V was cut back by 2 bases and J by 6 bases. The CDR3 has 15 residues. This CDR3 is CSARTTSVGAGELFF. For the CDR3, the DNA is TGCAGTGCTAGAACGACTAGCGTGGGGGCCGGGGAGCTGTTTTTT.

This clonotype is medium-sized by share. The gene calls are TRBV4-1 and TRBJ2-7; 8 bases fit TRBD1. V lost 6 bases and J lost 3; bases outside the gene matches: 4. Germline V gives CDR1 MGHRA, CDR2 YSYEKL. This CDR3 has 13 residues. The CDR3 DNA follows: TGCGCCAGCAGTCTAACAGGGGGCTACGAGCAGTACTTC. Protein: CASSLTGGYEQYF.